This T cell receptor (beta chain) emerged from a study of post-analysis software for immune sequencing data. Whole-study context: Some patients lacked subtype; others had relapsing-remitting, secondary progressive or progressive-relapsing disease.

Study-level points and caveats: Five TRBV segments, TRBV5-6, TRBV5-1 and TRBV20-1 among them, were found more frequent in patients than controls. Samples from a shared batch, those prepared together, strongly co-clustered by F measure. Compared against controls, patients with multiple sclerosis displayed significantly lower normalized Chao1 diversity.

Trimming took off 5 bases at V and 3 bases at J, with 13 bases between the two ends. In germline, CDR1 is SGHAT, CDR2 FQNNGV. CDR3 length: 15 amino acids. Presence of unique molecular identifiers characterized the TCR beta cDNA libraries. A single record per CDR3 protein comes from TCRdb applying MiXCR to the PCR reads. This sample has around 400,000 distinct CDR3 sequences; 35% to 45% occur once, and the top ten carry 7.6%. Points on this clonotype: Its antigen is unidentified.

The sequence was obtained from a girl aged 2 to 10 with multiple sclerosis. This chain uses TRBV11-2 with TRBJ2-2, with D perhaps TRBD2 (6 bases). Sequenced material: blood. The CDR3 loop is CASSPREAYTGELFF. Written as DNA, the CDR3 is TGTGCCAGCAGCCCCAGGGAGGCTTACACCGGGGAGCTGTTTTTT.